The clone carrying this TCR beta chain was found many times. As yet, its antigen is unknown. A process of 5'RACE template switching, which added a universal primer site and UMIs, was used to make TCR cDNA. TCRdb re-analysed the 5' RACE reads in MiXCR, keeping a single row per CDR3 protein. The table has over 300,000 distinct CDR3 sequences, 3.6% seen once. This entry belongs to a study of T cells after yellow fever vaccination. Points from the study as a whole: A large majority of primary-vaccination clones showed up again after the booster (approximately 96% CD4, 75% to 90% CD8).

Trimming removed 2 bases from V and 0 bases from J; junction bases left unmatched: 2. Germline values: CDR1 SGHRS, CDR2 YFSETQ. This CDR3 spans 16 amino acids. The rearrangement links TRBV5-1 to TRBJ2-3; 11 bases are shared with TRBD2. The clonotype was recovered from a man aged 18 to 29 who received the YFV17D yellow fever vaccine. The specimen was PBMCs, collected on the day of the yellow fever booster vaccination. CDR3 DNA sequence: TGCGCCAGCAGCTTCGCTAGCGGGGGGAGCACAGATACGCAGTATTTT. Encoded protein: CASSFASGGSTDTQYF.